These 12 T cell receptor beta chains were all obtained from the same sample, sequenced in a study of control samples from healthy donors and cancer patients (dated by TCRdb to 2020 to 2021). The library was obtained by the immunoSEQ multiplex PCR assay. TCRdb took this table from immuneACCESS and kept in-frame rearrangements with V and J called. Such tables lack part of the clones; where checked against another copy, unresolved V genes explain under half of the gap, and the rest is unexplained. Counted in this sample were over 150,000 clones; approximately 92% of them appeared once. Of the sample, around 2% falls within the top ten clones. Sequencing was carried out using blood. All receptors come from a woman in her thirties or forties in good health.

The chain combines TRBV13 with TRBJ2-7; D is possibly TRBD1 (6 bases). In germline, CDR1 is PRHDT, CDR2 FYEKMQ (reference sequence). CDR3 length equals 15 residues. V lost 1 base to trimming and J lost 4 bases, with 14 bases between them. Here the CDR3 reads CASSLESRTEYEQYF. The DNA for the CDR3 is TGTGCCAGCAGCTTAGAATCCCGGACAGAGTACGAGCAGTACTTC. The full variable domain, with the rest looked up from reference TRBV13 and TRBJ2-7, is AAGVIQSPRHLIKEKRETATLKCYPIPRHDTVYWYQQGPGQDPQFLISFYEKMQSDKGSIPDRFSAQQFSDYHSELNMSSLELGDSALYFCASSLESRTEYEQYFGPGTRLTVT.

The CDR3 here is CASSDGAGSNYGYTF. DNA for the CDR3: TGTGCCAGCAGCGACGGGGCAGGATCTAACTATGGCTACACCTTC. The chain employs TRBV9 and TRBJ1-2; D might be TRBD1 (5 bases). Germline V gene sequence: CDR1 SGDLS, CDR2 YYNGEE. The germline V and J ends were trimmed by 3 bases and 0 bases, with 12 bases remaining between them. The CDR3 covers 15 residues.

The CDR3 nucleotides read TGTGCCAGCAGCGTAGTGGGAGTGAACACTGAAGCTTTCTTT. As protein: CASSVVGVNTEAFF. V gene TRBV9 combines with J gene TRBJ1-1; no reliable D call. The CDR3 consists of 14 residues. Germline CDR1 is SGDLS and CDR2 is YYNGEE. V shed 0 bases and J shed 0 bases, with 6 bases lying between them.

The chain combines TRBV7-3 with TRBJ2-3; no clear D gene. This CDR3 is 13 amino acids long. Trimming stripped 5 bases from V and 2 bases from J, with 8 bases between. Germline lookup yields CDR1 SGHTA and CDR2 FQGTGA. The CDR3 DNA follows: TGTGCCAGCAGCCAAGACTCCACAGATACGCAGTATTTT. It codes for CASSQDSTDTQYF.

The CDR3 region is CASTTEQFDYGYTF. CDR3 nucleotides: TGTGCCAGCACTACAGAACAGTTCGACTATGGCTACACCTTC. V usage is TRBV2 and J usage is TRBJ1-2; no definite D call. Per the germline V gene, CDR1 is SNHLY and CDR2 is FYNNEI. V dropped 7 bases and J dropped 3 bases, with 15 bases sitting between them. CDR3 length: 14 residues.

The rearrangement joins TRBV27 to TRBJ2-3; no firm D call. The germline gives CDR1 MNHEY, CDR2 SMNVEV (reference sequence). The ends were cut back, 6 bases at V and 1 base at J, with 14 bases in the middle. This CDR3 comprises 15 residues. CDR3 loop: CASSLQLPGTDTQYF. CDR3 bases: TGTGCCAGCAGCTTACAGCTCCCTGGCACAGATACGCAGTATTTT.

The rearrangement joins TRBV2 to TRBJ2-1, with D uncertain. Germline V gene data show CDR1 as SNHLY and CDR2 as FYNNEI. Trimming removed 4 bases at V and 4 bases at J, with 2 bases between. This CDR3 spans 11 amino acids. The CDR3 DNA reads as TGTGCCAGCAGTGTTTACAATGAGCAGTTCTTC. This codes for CASSVYNEQFF.

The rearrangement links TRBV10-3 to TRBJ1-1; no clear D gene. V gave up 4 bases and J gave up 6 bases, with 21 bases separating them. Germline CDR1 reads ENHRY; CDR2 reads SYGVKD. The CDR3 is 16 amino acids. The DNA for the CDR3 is TGTGCCATCAGTGGGTGGTCAGGCCCATTTTACGCTGAAGCTTTCTTT. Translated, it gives CAISGWSGPFYAEAFF.

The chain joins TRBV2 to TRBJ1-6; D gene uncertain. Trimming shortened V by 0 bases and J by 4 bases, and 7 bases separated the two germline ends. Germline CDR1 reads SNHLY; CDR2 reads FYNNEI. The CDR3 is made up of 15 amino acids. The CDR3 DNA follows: TGTGCCAGCAGTGAAGCCGGGGAATATAATTCACCCCTCCACTTT. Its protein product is CASSEAGEYNSPLHF.

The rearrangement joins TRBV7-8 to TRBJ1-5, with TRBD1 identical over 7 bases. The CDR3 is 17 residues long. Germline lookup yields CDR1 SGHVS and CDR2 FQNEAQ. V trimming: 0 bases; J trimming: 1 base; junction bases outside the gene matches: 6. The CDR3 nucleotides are TGTGCCAGCAGCTTAGCCCCCCGACAGGGAAGCAATCAGCCCCAGCATTTT. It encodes CASSLAPRQGSNQPQHF.

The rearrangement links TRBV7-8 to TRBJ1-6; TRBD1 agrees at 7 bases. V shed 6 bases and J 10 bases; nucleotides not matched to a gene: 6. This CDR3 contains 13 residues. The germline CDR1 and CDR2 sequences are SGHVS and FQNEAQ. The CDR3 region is CASSSDRDSPLHF. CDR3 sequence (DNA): TGTGCCAGCAGTTCAGACAGGGACTCACCCCTCCACTTT.

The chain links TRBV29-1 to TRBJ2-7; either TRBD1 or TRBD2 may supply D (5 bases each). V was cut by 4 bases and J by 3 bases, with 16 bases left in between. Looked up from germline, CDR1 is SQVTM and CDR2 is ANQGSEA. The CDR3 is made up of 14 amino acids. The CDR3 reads CSVVAQGNIYEQYF. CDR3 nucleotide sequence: TGCAGCGTTGTAGCGCAGGGAAATATCTACGAGCAGTACTTC.